Listed below are T cell receptor beta chains from one sample, sequenced in a study of shared clonotypes between healthy human individuals. Clones were sequenced by immunoSEQ multiplex PCR, and TCRdb holds only the in-frame ones, with some missing. The sample yields more than 450,000 clones, 79% seen once. Material for sequencing was PBMCs. These receptors came from a woman aged 40 to 49 in good health. Some clones in this sample may be carry-over from other donors' samples. Both conserved end residues are part of each CDR3. D genes are given only for firm matches. Not every row has a clone size; where given, it reads once, few, many or a size class.

DNA	CDR3	J	V	size	D
TGTGCCAGCAGCCAAAGCGGGATGTTGGGTGAGACCCAGTACTTC	CASSQSGMLGETQYF	TRBJ2-5	TRBV7-2	NA	TRBD2
TGTGCCATCAGTGAGTCGGGACACAGCACTGAAGCTTTCTTT	CAISESGHSTEAFF	TRBJ1-1	TRBV10-3	NA	NA
TGTGCCAGCAGCGTAGCTGGTGGCGGATACACAGATACGCAGTATTTT	CASSVAGGGYTDTQYF	TRBJ2-3	TRBV9	NA	NA
TGTGCCAGCAGTATAGGGACCGCCGCGAACACCATATATTTT	CASSIGTAANTIYF	TRBJ1-3	TRBV7-9	NA	NA
TGTGCCAGCAGCCAGGGGGGAGTCCGGGACGAGCAGTACTTC	CASSQGGVRDEQYF	TRBJ2-7	TRBV6-6	NA	NA
TGCGCCAGCAGCCAGGGACTGGCTGAAAGCTCCTACGAGCAGTACTTC	CASSQGLAESSYEQYF	TRBJ2-7	TRBV4-1	NA	NA
TGCGCCAGCGCGACTGAGCGGAACACCGGGGAGCTGTTTTTT	CASATERNTGELFF	TRBJ2-2	TRBV5-1	NA	NA
TGTGCCAGCAGAGGACAGGTGAACACCGGGGAGCTGTTTTTT	CASRGQVNTGELFF	TRBJ2-2	TRBV2	NA	TRBD1
TGTGCCAGCAGCACCTCCTTATCTGCCGGGGAGCTGTTTTTT	CASSTSLSAGELFF	TRBJ2-2	TRBV7-2	NA	NA
TGTGCCAGCTCACCATTCGGACAGGGATTTGGTACCGGGGAGCTGTTTTTT	CASSPFGQGFGTGELFF	TRBJ2-2	TRBV18	NA	TRBD1
TGTGCCAGCGGACTAGCGGGAGGAGAGACCCAGTACTTC	CASGLAGGETQYF	TRBJ2-5	TRBV7-3	NA	TRBD2
TGTGCCAGCAGCGCCGTCGACAGGGGGCATAACGAGCAGTACTTC	CASSAVDRGHNEQYF	TRBJ2-7	TRBV5-4	NA	TRBD1
TGTGCCAGCAGCGGGACGGCAAACACTGAAGCTTTCTTT	CASSGTANTEAFF	TRBJ1-1	TRBV27	NA	NA
TGTGCAAGCTTTCGGACTAGCGGTAGCACAGATACGCAGTATTTT	CASFRTSGSTDTQYF	TRBJ2-3	TRBV6-1	NA	TRBD2
TGTGCCAGCAGCCAAGATGGTGAACCTGGAAACACCATATATTTT	CASSQDGEPGNTIYF	TRBJ1-3	TRBV14	NA	NA
TGTGCCAGCAGCCTTGGGGACCAAGGGGCCCAGTACTTC	CASSLGDQGAQYF	TRBJ2-5	TRBV11-3	few	NA